The T cell receptor beta chain described here comes from a study of lymphopenia after photon versus proton radiotherapy. The V end was cut by 6 bases, the J end by 3 bases, with 12 bases between. CDR1 SQVTM and CDR2 ANQGSEA come from the germline V gene. The CDR3 spans 13 residues. TCRdb's table, derived via immunoSEQ multiplex PCR, lists solely in-frame clones and lacks some. Of about 45,000 clones listed, about 85% are singletons. Whole-study findings and limits: Under photons, naive T cells and diversity fell while effector/memory populations rose. After lymphocyte nadir, photon-treated repertoires showed oligoclonal expansion, especially CD8+ Temra. A bigger post-nadir fall in TCR diversity correlated inversely with survival time in deceased patients. Survival link was tested only in deceased patients; proton benefit remains a possibility.

Worth noting for this clone: The antigen remains unidentified.

This chain connects TRBV29-1 to TRBJ1-5, with D uncertain. The TCR comes from a man aged 40-49 years with gastric cancer. The sequenced sample was peripheral blood, obtained from a patient treated with photon-based radiotherapy. CDR3 sequence reads: CSVQGQYNQPQHF. CDR3 nucleotides: TGCAGCGTCCAAGGGCAGTACAATCAGCCCCAGCATTTT.